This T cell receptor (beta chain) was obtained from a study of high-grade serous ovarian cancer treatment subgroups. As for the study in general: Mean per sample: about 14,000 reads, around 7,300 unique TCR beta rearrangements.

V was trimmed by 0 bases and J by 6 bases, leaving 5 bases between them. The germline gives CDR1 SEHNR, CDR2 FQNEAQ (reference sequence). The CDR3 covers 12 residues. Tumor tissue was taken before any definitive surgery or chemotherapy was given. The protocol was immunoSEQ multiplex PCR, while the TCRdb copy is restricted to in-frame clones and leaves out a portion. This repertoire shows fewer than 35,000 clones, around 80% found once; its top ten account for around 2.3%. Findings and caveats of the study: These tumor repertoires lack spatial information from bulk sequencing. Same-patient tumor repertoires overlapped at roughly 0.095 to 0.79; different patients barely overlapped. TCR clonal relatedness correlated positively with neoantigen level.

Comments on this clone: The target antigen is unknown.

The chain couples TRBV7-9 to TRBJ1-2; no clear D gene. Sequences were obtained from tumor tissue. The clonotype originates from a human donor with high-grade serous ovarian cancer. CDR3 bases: TGTGCCAGCAGCTTAGCGGGAGATGGCTACACCTTC. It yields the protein CASSLAGDGYTF.